Shown below are 8 T cell receptor beta chains from a single sample sequenced in a study of shared clonotypes between healthy human individuals. The naive CD8 population came from CD45RO-negative cells selected for CCR7, without terminally differentiated effector memory CD45RA+ cells. Assay used: immunoSEQ multiplex PCR; TCRdb lists only in-frame clones, some missing. Among 560,000 or so clones listed, around 96% were seen once. The specimen sequenced was naive CD8+ T cells sorted from blood. These receptors originate from a woman aged 30 to 39 in good health.

The J gene is TRBJ2-5, the V gene TRBV15; D is perhaps TRBD1 (5 bases). Germline-derived CDR1 and CDR2 are LNHNV and YYDKDF (reference sequence). V lost 2 bases and J lost 0, with 7 bases in between. CDR3 length: 14 residues. The chain's CDR3 is CATSRLTDQETQYF. CDR3 in DNA: TGTGCCACCAGCAGACTGACAGACCAAGAGACCCAGTACTTC.

This chain connects TRBV28 to TRBJ1-5, with TRBD1 identical over 7 bases. The germline CDR1 and CDR2 sequences are MDHEN and SYDVKM. V shed 6 bases and J 1 base; nucleotides not matched to a gene: 6. The CDR3 contains 15 residues. In DNA, the CDR3 is TGTGCCAGCAGACGACAGGGTTGGAGCAATCAGCCCCAGCATTTT. This translates into CASRRQGWSNQPQHF.

This chain connects TRBV14 to TRBJ2-3; either TRBD1 or TRBD2 may fit D (5 bases each). Germline assignment: CDR1 SGHDN and CDR2 FVKESK. Trimming stripped 3 bases from V and 0 bases from J, with 10 bases between. The CDR3 totals 15 residues. CDR3 region: CASSQGVTSTDTQYF. The CDR3 bases are TGTGCCAGCAGCCAGGGGGTTACTAGCACAGATACGCAGTATTTT.

The genes are TRBV19 and TRBJ1-5, with D perhaps matching TRBD1 (5 bases). The CDR3 contains 16 residues. Trimming cost V 5 bases and J 7 bases, with 21 bases left between them. The V gene's germline CDR1 is LNHDA and CDR2 SQIVND (reference sequence). CDR3 protein: CASSSIWGKTGQPQHF. CDR3 nucleotide sequence: TGTGCCAGTAGTTCTATCTGGGGGAAGACGGGCCAGCCCCAGCATTTT. Full variable domain (remainder filled in from reference TRBV19 and TRBJ1-5): DGGITQSPKYLFRKEGQNVTLSCEQNLNHDAMYWYRQDPGQGLRLIYYSQIVNDFQKGDIAEGYSVSREKKESFPLTVTSAQKNPTAFYLCASSSIWGKTGQPQHFGDGTRLSIL.

This rearrangement joins TRBV2 to TRBJ2-7; D ambiguous. CDR1 and CDR2 (germline): SNHLY, FYNNEI. This CDR3 is 14 amino acids long. V lost 3 bases and J lost 0, with 9 bases in between. CDR3 loop: CASSDQSDSYEQYF. For the CDR3, the DNA is TGTGCCAGCAGTGACCAGAGCGACTCCTACGAGCAGTACTTC.

Comments on this clone: Other nucleotide sequences from this sample produce the same CDR3. The chain combines TRBV13 with TRBJ2-1; unclear D gene. Germline V CDR1 and CDR2: PRHDT, FYEKMQ (reference sequence). CDR3 size: 13 residues. The V end lost 6 bases, the J end lost 2 bases, and 8 bases lay between the germline ends. The DNA for the CDR3 is TGTGCCAGCAGTTCTCGGACCTACAATGAGCAGTTCTTC. It translates to CASSSRTYNEQFF.

The chain uses TRBV2 and TRBJ1-4; D possibly corresponds to TRBD1 (6 bases). The CDR3 runs 17 residues. Germline V gives CDR1 SNHLY, CDR2 FYNNEI. V lost 5 bases to trimming and J lost 0 bases, with 16 bases between them. The CDR3 loop is CASSSVPGQPTNEKLFF. The CDR3 bases are TGTGCCAGCAGTTCCGTACCTGGACAGCCAACTAATGAAAAACTGTTTTTT.

This chain joins TRBV19 and TRBJ1-2; 9 bases are a match to TRBD1. J gave up 2 bases and V 4 bases, and 5 bases lay outside the gene matches. The V gene's germline CDR1 is LNHDA and CDR2 SQIVND (reference sequence). CDR3 length equals 15 residues. DNA for the CDR3: TGTGCCAGTAGTAATCCTGGACAGGGGAACTATGGCTACACCTTC. As protein: CASSNPGQGNYGYTF.